Listed below are T cell receptor beta chains from one sample, sequenced in a study of cytomegalovirus exposure and HLA in healthy donors. This table comes from immunoSEQ multiplex PCR, and its TCRdb copy is limited to in-frame clones, with some not included. The repertoire holds 57,000 or so clones, with 70% as singletons. The specimen was PBMCs. Receptor source: a woman aged 55-75 years in good health and CMV-seropositive. Both conserved end residues are part of each CDR3. Fields, in order: J gene, V gene, D gene, clone size, CDR3 protein, CDR3 DNA. A D gene is named only where the DNA matches it firmly. Some rows have no size entry. The others give once, few or many, or a class for an expanded clone.

j_gene: TRBJ1-5
v_gene: TRBV2
d_gene: NA
abundance: NA
CDR3aa: CASRTGLSNQPQHF
CDR3nt: TGTGCCAGCCGTACAGGGCTGAGCAATCAGCCCCAGCATTTT

j_gene: TRBJ1-2
v_gene: TRBV11-3
d_gene: TRBD1
abundance: few
CDR3aa: CASRRTGGNLGTGRHGYTF
CDR3nt: TGTGCCAGCAGGCGGACAGGAGGCAACCTGGGAACTGGGAGGCATGGCTACACCTTC

j_gene: TRBJ2-3
v_gene: TRBV4-2
d_gene: TRBD2
abundance: NA
CDR3aa: CASSHTSGGTDTQYF
CDR3nt: TGTGCCAGCAGCCACACTAGCGGGGGTACAGATACGCAGTATTTT

j_gene: TRBJ1-2
v_gene: TRBV15
d_gene: NA
abundance: once
CDR3aa: CATSTSSGGYTF
CDR3nt: TGTGCCACCTCTACTTCGAGCGGAGGCTACACCTTC

j_gene: TRBJ2-3
v_gene: TRBV9
d_gene: NA
abundance: NA
CDR3aa: CASSVARQGSSGDTQYF
CDR3nt: TGTGCCAGCAGCGTAGCTAGGCAGGGCTCTTCGGGAGATACGCAGTATTTT

j_gene: TRBJ1-3
v_gene: TRBV5-1
d_gene: TRBD1
abundance: NA
CDR3aa: CASSSGTGGSISSGNTIYF
CDR3nt: TGCGCCAGCAGCTCGGGGACAGGGGGCTCTATTAGCTCTGGAAACACCATATATTTT

j_gene: TRBJ1-1
v_gene: TRBV18
d_gene: TRBD1
abundance: few
CDR3aa: CASSPTGLGTEAFF
CDR3nt: TGTGCCAGCTCACCGACAGGGTTGGGGACTGAAGCTTTCTTT

j_gene: TRBJ2-7
v_gene: TRBV7-2
d_gene: TRBD2
abundance: few
CDR3aa: CASSRGTTPEQYF
CDR3nt: TGTGCCAGCAGCCGCGGGACTACACCAGAGCAGTACTTC

j_gene: TRBJ2-1
v_gene: TRBV27
d_gene: NA
abundance: NA
CDR3aa: CASSSGSELNNEQFF
CDR3nt: TGTGCCAGCTCTTCCGGGTCCGAACTTAACAATGAGCAGTTCTTC

j_gene: TRBJ1-1
v_gene: TRBV6-5
d_gene: NA
abundance: once
CDR3aa: CASSEQPNTEAFF
CDR3nt: TGTGCCAGCAGTGAACAGCCGAACACTGAAGCTTTCTTT